Following are 32 T cell receptor beta chains from one sample sequenced in a study of T cells in Graves' hyperthyroidism and ophthalmopathy. Template material for amplifying TCR beta CDR3 regions consisted of RNA transcripts. RT-PCR in the first round (using the HTBI primer set) targeted the TCR CDR3. TCRdb ran MiXCR on the multiplex PCR reads and lists one entry per CDR3 protein. The sample includes more than 350,000 distinct CDR3 sequences, roughly 15% of them seen just once. The material sequenced was blood. The source is a woman in her sixties or seventies with Graves' ophthalmopathy.

This clonotype was detected a few times. This chain uses TRBV5-1 with TRBJ1-3; no clear D. The germline V and J ends were trimmed by 1 base and 0 bases, with 11 bases remaining between them. CDR3 length: 16 residues. Germline CDR1 and CDR2: SGHRS and YFSETQ. The CDR3 DNA reads as TGCGCCAGCAGCTTGTGGCAAGAGAACTCTGGAAACACCATATATTTT. Protein sequence: CASSLWQENSGNTIYF.

The chain employs TRBV11-2 and TRBJ2-3, with TRBD2 matching over 14 bases. Per germline, CDR1 SGHAT and CDR2 FQNNGV. The ends lost 1 base at V and 4 bases at J; junction bases unmatched: 13. CDR3 length equals 20 residues. Here the CDR3 reads CASSLVPTSGRAGNPDTQYF. The CDR3 DNA reads as TGTGCCAGCAGCTTAGTCCCGACTAGCGGGAGGGCCGGTAATCCAGATACGCAGTATTTT.

Remarks on this clonotype: This could be a read error, since a much larger clone is one nucleotide away. The CDR3 end shows no conserved phenylalanine or tryptophan, and so a read error is likely. CDR3 region: CASSEPGQGNYGYTL. The CDR3 DNA is TGCGCCAGCAGTGAACCGGGACAGGGCAACTATGGCTACACCCTC. This sequence joins TRBV10-2 and TRBJ1-2, with 9 bases identical to TRBD1. The CDR3 spans 15 residues. Per germline, CDR1 WSHSY and CDR2 SAAADI. Trimming at V came to 3 bases and at J to 2 bases, leaving 4 bases not matched to a gene.

This clonotype occurred many times. This chain joins TRBV10-3 and TRBJ1-5; weak D call: TRBD1 (6 bases). The CDR3 consists of 14 residues. The germline gives CDR1 ENHRY, CDR2 SYGVKD. Deletions cut 5 bases from V and 7 bases from J, with 15 bases between. The DNA for the CDR3 is TGTGCCATCAGTAAACAGGGAGTGGAACAGCCCCAGCATTTT. The encoded protein is CAISKQGVEQPQHF.

This clonotype occurred many times. The chain uses TRBV3-1 and TRBJ2-7; 13 bases are shared with TRBD2. This CDR3 has 16 amino acids. The germline V gene has CDR1 LGHDT and CDR2 YNNKEL (reference sequence). Unmatched junction bases numbered 5, after V lost 4 bases and J lost 2 bases. This chain's CDR3 is CASSPGLAGEPYEQYF. CDR3 DNA: TGTGCCAGCAGCCCAGGACTAGCGGGGGAACCCTACGAGCAGTACTTC.

This clonotype was recorded at least ten times. This chain links TRBV13 with TRBJ1-1, with D uncertain. CDR3 length: 15 residues. The ends were cut back, 4 bases at V and 4 bases at J, with 16 bases in the middle. The germline V gene has CDR1 PRHDT and CDR2 FYEKMQ (reference sequence). The CDR3 DNA reads TGTGCCAGCAGCTCCGAACCCCTTGGGGTCACTGAAGCTTTCTTT. Protein sequence: CASSSEPLGVTEAFF.

This clonotype appeared many times. The chain joins TRBV5-1 to TRBJ1-1; no reliable D call. This CDR3 spans 13 amino acids. Germline V lookup: CDR1 SGHRS, CDR2 YFSETQ. Trimming removed 3 bases from V and 4 bases from J, with 10 bases in between. CDR3 in DNA: TGCGCCAGCAGCTGGACCAGCGGCACTGAAGCTTTCTTT. Amino acids: CASSWTSGTEAFF.

The chain is built from TRBV29-1 and TRBJ1-2, with D possibly matching TRBD1 (5 bases). This CDR3 is 11 amino acids long. CDR1 and CDR2 (germline): SQVTM, ANQGSEA. The germline V and J ends were trimmed by 4 bases and 8 bases, with 11 bases remaining between them. In nucleotides, the CDR3 is TGCAGCGTTGGTGACGCAGGGGGCTACACCTTC. The encoded protein is CSVGDAGGYTF.

Ten or more counts support this clonotype. The V call is TRBV28, the J call TRBJ2-3, with 13 bases lining up with TRBD2. The CDR3 totals 16 residues. V dropped 5 bases and J dropped 6; count of bases not matched to a gene: 8. Germline assignment: CDR1 MDHEN and CDR2 SYDVKM. The CDR3 DNA reads TGTGCCAGCAGTAACGGACTAGCGGGAGTGGGCGATACGCAGTATTTT. Its translation is CASSNGLAGVGDTQYF.

V and J are TRBV20-1 and TRBJ1-4, with D possibly being TRBD1 (5 bases). CDR1 is DFQATT and CDR2 is SNEGSKA in the germline V gene (reference sequence). V was trimmed by 3 bases and J by 6 bases, leaving 11 bases between them. The CDR3 spans 13 residues. The CDR3 sequence: CSASSGAHEKLFF. The CDR3 DNA sequence: TGCAGTGCTAGTAGCGGGGCGCATGAAAAACTGTTTTTT.

CDR3 DNA: TGCAGTGCCTCGGGACCTAAGGGTGAGACCCAGTACTTC. Protein product: CSASGPKGETQYF. The chain links TRBV20-1 to TRBJ2-5, with D perhaps matching TRBD1 or TRBD2 (5 bases each). The CDR3 consists of 13 residues. Trimming took off 6 bases at V and 5 bases at J, with 16 bases between the two ends. In germline, CDR1 is DFQATT, CDR2 SNEGSKA (reference sequence).

This clonotype occurred many times. V and J are TRBV6-1 and TRBJ1-5; maybe TRBD1 (5 bases). The V end was cut by 5 bases, the J end by 0 bases, with 8 bases between. This CDR3 is built from 14 residues. The V gene's germline CDR1 is MNHNS and CDR2 SASEGT. The CDR3 here is CASSRDGSNQPQHF. DNA of the CDR3: TGTGCCAGCAGTCGGGACGGTAGCAATCAGCCCCAGCATTTT.

This clonotype was picked up many times. This sequence joins TRBV29-1 and TRBJ1-1, with D perhaps matching TRBD1 (5 bases). The CDR3 spans 14 residues. Germline lookup yields CDR1 SQVTM and CDR2 ANQGSEA. V lost 7 bases and J 0 bases, leaving 15 bases between the germline ends. The CDR3 region has the DNA TGCAGCGCCGATGGGTGGGACCTGAACACTGAAGCTTTCTTT. Protein sequence: CSADGWDLNTEAFF. The full variable domain, completed using reference TRBV29-1 and TRBJ1-1, is SAVISQKPSRDICQRGTSLTIQCQVDSQVTMMFWYRQQPGQSLTLIATANQGSEATYESGFVIDKFPISRPNLTFSTLTVSNMSPEDSSIYLCSADGWDLNTEAFFGQGTRLTVV.

This clonotype was counted many times. This rearrangement joins TRBV2 to TRBJ2-3, with TRBD2 identical over 9 bases. The germline CDR1 and CDR2 sequences are SNHLY and FYNNEI. J lost 5 bases, V lost 2 bases, and 8 bases had no gene match. The CDR3 is made up of 16 amino acids. The CDR3 protein is CASSERAGGPGDTQYF. The CDR3 region has the DNA TGTGCCAGCAGTGAAAGGGCGGGAGGGCCGGGAGATACGCAGTATTTT.

This clonotype was recorded at least ten times. This chain links TRBV20-1 with TRBJ2-3, with 11 bases matching TRBD2. Trimming cost V 3 bases and J 6 bases; bases outside gene matches: 2. The CDR3 spans 13 residues. Germline assignment: CDR1 DFQATT and CDR2 SNEGSKA (reference sequence). The CDR3 sequence is CSASLAGGDTQYF. As DNA, the CDR3 is TGCAGTGCTAGCCTAGCGGGAGGTGATACGCAGTATTTT.

This clonotype has a count of ten or more. The chain employs TRBV11-2 and TRBJ2-7, with D unclear. The ends were cut back, 1 base at V and 1 base at J, with 2 bases in the middle. CDR1 is SGHAT and CDR2 is FQNNGV in the germline V gene. CDR3 length: 12 residues. DNA of the CDR3: TGTGCCAGCAGCTTAGTTTCCTACGAGCAGTACTTC. Translated: CASSLVSYEQYF. Full variable domain (missing parts from reference TRBV11-2 and TRBJ2-7): EAGVAQSPRYKIIEKRQSVAFWCNPISGHATLYWYQQILGQGPKLLIQFQNNGVVDDSQLPKDRFSAERLKGVDSTLKIQPAKLEDSAVYLCASSLVSYEQYFGPGTRLTVT.

This clonotype has ten or more counts. The CDR3 sequence: CSARGRRGETQYF. DNA for the CDR3: TGCAGTGCTAGGGGGCGCCGTGGGGAGACCCAGTACTTC. The chain is built from TRBV20-1 and TRBJ2-5; maybe TRBD1 (5 bases). Germline-derived CDR1 and CDR2 are DFQATT and SNEGSKA (reference sequence). CDR3 size: 13 residues. Trimming took off 3 bases at V and 5 bases at J, with 13 bases between the two ends.

Ten or more counts support this clonotype. V is TRBV7-2 and J is TRBJ2-7; D remains unclear. With 0 bases removed from V and 2 bases from J, the gap between germline ends came to 17 bases. CDR1 and CDR2 (germline): SGHTA, FQGNSA. The CDR3 loop spans 17 amino acids. CDR3 in DNA: TGTGCCAGCAGCTTAGCGGTAGGTCTCGAACTCCCCTACGAGCAGTACTTC. Encoded protein: CASSLAVGLELPYEQYF.

The sample holds many counts of this clonotype. The chain joins TRBV28 to TRBJ2-7; 11 nucleotides agree with TRBD2. From germline, CDR1 is MDHEN and CDR2 SYDVKM. The CDR3 has 14 residues. Losses at the gene ends were 7 bases for V and 3 bases for J; bases not matched to a gene: 5. CDR3 amino acids: CASTVSGRVYEQYF. For the CDR3, the DNA is TGTGCCAGCACCGTTAGCGGGAGGGTCTACGAGCAGTACTTC.

This chain links TRBV2 with TRBJ1-2; possible D gene TRBD1, 6 bases. This CDR3 has 12 residues. Per germline, CDR1 SNHLY and CDR2 FYNNEI. V was clipped by 8 bases and J by 7 bases, with 14 bases between them. The CDR3 region has the DNA TGTGCCAGCTCCGGACAGACTTCTGGCTACACCTTC. Its protein is CASSGQTSGYTF.

This chain uses TRBV9 with TRBJ2-5, with 15 bases fitting TRBD2. Germline CDR1 and CDR2: SGDLS and YYNGEE. CDR3 length equals 18 residues. V lost 4 bases, J lost 1 base, and 8 bases stayed unmatched. CDR3 sequence: CASSPSGLAGGGQETQYF. The CDR3 region has the DNA TGTGCCAGCAGCCCTTCGGGACTAGCGGGAGGAGGCCAAGAGACCCAGTACTTC. The whole variable domain, filled in from reference TRBV9 and TRBJ2-5, reads DSGVTQTPKHLITATGQRVTLRCSPRSGDLSVYWYQQSLDQGLQFLIQYYNGEERAKGNILERFSAQQFPDLHSELNLSSLELGDSALYFCASSPSGLAGGGQETQYFGPGTRLLVL.

This clonotype was picked up many times. The V and J genes are TRBV7-9 and TRBJ2-1; TRBD1 is a possible D gene (6 bases). Deletions cut 1 base from V and 5 bases from J, with 12 bases between. Germline V gene lookup returns CDR1 SEHNR and CDR2 FQNEAQ (reference sequence). The CDR3 is made up of 15 amino acids. In DNA form, the CDR3 reads TGTGCCAGCAGCTTAGAATTGGGACAAAACAATGAGCAGTTCTTC. Encoded protein: CASSLELGQNNEQFF.

J is TRBJ2-1 and V is TRBV11-2, with D unresolved. Trimming removed 0 bases from V and 8 bases from J, with 5 bases in between. From germline, CDR1 is SGHAT and CDR2 FQNNGV. CDR3 length: 12 amino acids. The CDR3 is CASSLDGYEQFF. DNA for the CDR3: TGTGCCAGCAGCTTAGACGGGTATGAGCAGTTCTTC.

This clonotype was detected only a few times. An end of the junction does not agree with germline; a read error may underlie this. The V call is TRBV20-1, the J call TRBJ2-1; 8 nucleotides align to TRBD2. Germline CDR1 and CDR2: DFQATT and SNEGSKA (reference sequence). CDR3 length equals 13 residues. CDR3 DNA sequence: TGCAGTGCAGGTAGCGGGGCCTACAATAAGCAGTTCTTC. This encodes CSAGSGAYNKQFF.

The table lists this clonotype with a few counts. The chain combines TRBV6-2 or TRBV6-3 with TRBJ2-1; 10 bases align to TRBD1. This CDR3 is built from 15 residues. Germline CDR1 reads MNHEY; CDR2 reads SVGEGT. Trimming cost V 7 bases and J 7 bases; bases outside gene matches: 10. The CDR3, as DNA: TGTGCCAGCACCGCATTTGACAGGGGGCTAAATGAGCAGTTCTTC. Protein: CASTAFDRGLNEQFF.

This clonotype has ten or more counts. The chain carries TRBV2 and TRBJ2-1; 10 nucleotides agree with TRBD2. The CDR3 length is 14 residues. Germline CDR1 is SNHLY and CDR2 is FYNNEI. J gave up 9 bases and V 4 bases, and 6 bases lay outside the gene matches. CDR3 bases: TGTGCCAGCAGTGGTAGCGGGAGGACTAGTGAGCAGTTCTTC. Protein product: CASSGSGRTSEQFF.

This clonotype was recorded a few times. The gene calls are TRBV7-2 and TRBJ2-3; the D gene is possibly TRBD1 (5 bases). Germline CDR1 is SGHTA and CDR2 is FQGNSA. CDR3 size: 14 residues. The V and J ends lost 6 bases and 0 bases respectively, with 10 bases between them. CDR3 coding DNA: TGTGCCAGCAGTGGGGCAAAGAGCACAGATACGCAGTATTTT. Protein: CASSGAKSTDTQYF. The full variable domain, with the rest looked up from reference TRBV7-2 and TRBJ2-3, is GAGVSQSPSNKVTEKGKDVELRCDPISGHTALYWYRQSLGQGLEFLIYFQGNSAPDKSGLPSDRFSAERTGGSVSTLTIQRTQQEDSAVYLCASSGAKSTDTQYFGPGTRLTVL.

The V and J genes are TRBV10-3 and TRBJ1-1; TRBD1 is a possible D gene (5 bases). The V end lost 7 bases, the J end lost 5 bases, and 14 bases lay between the germline ends. The CDR3 covers 13 residues. The V gene's germline CDR1 is ENHRY and CDR2 SYGVKD. DNA for the CDR3: TGTGCCATCAAGAGGGATGAGGGGACTGAAGCTTTCTTT. Translated, it gives CAIKRDEGTEAFF.

In its sample, this clonotype was seen many times. The chain is built from TRBV28 and TRBJ2-5, with D maybe TRBD1 (6 bases). Trimming stripped 5 bases from V and 3 bases from J, with 10 bases between. Germline loops: CDR1 MDHEN, CDR2 SYDVKM. The CDR3 consists of 13 residues. CDR3 residues: CASSPYREETQYF. CDR3 bases: TGTGCCAGCAGTCCATACAGGGAAGAGACCCAGTACTTC.

In its sample, this clonotype was seen many times. The chain employs TRBV28 and TRBJ1-5; D might be TRBD1 (5 bases). Trimming cost V 7 bases and J 4 bases, with 23 bases left between them. CDR3 length: 17 residues. Looked up from germline, CDR1 is MDHEN and CDR2 is SYDVKM. CDR3 in amino acids: CASTNPAGQGKNQPQHF. The CDR3 DNA reads TGTGCCAGCACAAACCCGGCGGGGCAGGGTAAGAATCAGCCCCAGCATTTT. The entire variable domain, with the rest obtained from reference TRBV28 and TRBJ1-5, is as follows: DVKVTQSSRYLVKRTGEKVFLECVQDMDHENMFWYRQDPGLGLRLIYFSYDVKMKEKGDIPEGYSVSREKKERFSLILESASTNQTSMYLCASTNPAGQGKNQPQHFGDGTRLSIL.

The chain couples TRBV2 to TRBJ2-2, with 9 bases that match TRBD2. With 1 base clipped from V and 0 bases from J, the junction kept 3 bases outside the gene matches. CDR3 length equals 17 residues. CDR1 is SNHLY and CDR2 is FYNNEI in the germline V gene. CDR3 sequence reads: CASSEDSGRSNTGELFF. Written as DNA, the CDR3 is TGTGCCAGCAGTGAAGATAGCGGGAGATCGAACACCGGGGAGCTGTTTTTT.

This clonotype appeared a few times. Just one base apart from a much larger clone, this may be a read error. The chain is built from TRBV18 and TRBJ2-7, with 9 bases aligning to TRBD1. J was trimmed by 5 bases and V by 2 bases; bases with no gene match: 4. The CDR3 contains 14 residues. Looked up from germline, CDR1 is KGHSH and CDR2 is LQKENI. CDR3 in DNA: TGTGCCAGCTCACCAAGGACAGGGGACAACGAGCAGTACTTC. This gives the protein CASSPRTGDNEQYF.